The 2 T cell receptor beta chains in this list originate from one sample, sequenced in a study of blood T cells in healthy people across ages (dated by TCRdb to about 2015). Library generation was performed with 5' RACE. Sequencer: Illumina HiSeq 2500. A second PCR of about 6 to 11 cycles was performed with a sample-barcoded 5' primer and a J-beta primer mix. TCRdb trimmed public reads at Q25 via fastp, called clones via MiXCR and kept in-frame beta chains. Rows are combined by CDR3 protein, so each entry shows the most common genes and DNA. In this sample the table shows approximately 580,000 distinct CDR3 sequences, 24% of which occur a single time. The ten largest clones add up to 8.7% of the sample. This sample was shared with a second study, whose subject was T cells of mothers and their children.

The source material was blood. The origin of the receptors is a boy between 10 and 17 years old in good health.

The V gene is TRBV5-1, the J gene TRBJ2-3, with D uncertain. Germline lookup yields CDR1 SGHRS and CDR2 YFSETQ. V lost 1 base, J lost 4 bases, and 7 bases lay in between. The CDR3 length is 13 residues. Written as DNA, the CDR3 is TGCGCCAGCAGCTTGAGGAAGTCAGATACGCAGTATTTT. Amino acids: CASSLRKSDTQYF.

In this sample, this clonotype turned up a few times. The J gene is TRBJ2-7, the V gene TRBV7-2; 8 bases line up with TRBD2. The CDR3 has 18 amino acids. V shed 5 bases, J shed 3 bases, and the junction held 18 bases outside the gene matches. Per germline, CDR1 SGHTA and CDR2 FQGNSA. The CDR3: CASSATHRGGLAFYEQYF. In DNA, the CDR3 is TGTGCCAGCAGCGCCACCCACCGGGGAGGACTAGCTTTCTACGAGCAGTACTTC.